This T cell receptor beta chain was found in a study of blood T cell repertoires in COVID-19. Study as a whole: The analysed material was cDNA or gDNA that came from T cells, B-cell-depleted T cells, or PBMCs.

Germline V CDR1 and CDR2: SGHAT, FQNNGV. V was cut by 5 bases and J by 13 bases, with 12 bases left in between. The CDR3 has 11 residues. Original data processing: Cell counts per sample came from amplifying reference gene primers. Produced via immunoSEQ multiplex PCR; TCRdb's table is partial and in-frame only. That table furnishes V, J and clone size, whereas the DNA furnished D and trimming. The table has around 100,000 clones, approximately 81% seen once. The chain couples TRBV11-2 to TRBJ2-1, with D possibly TRBD1 on 5 matching bases. The receptor was isolated from a human donor in a cohort sampled during active COVID-19. Sequencing input: peripheral blood. The CDR3 loop is CASSTQGPQFF. The CDR3 region has the DNA TGTGCCAGCAGCACCCAGGGCCCTCAGTTCTTC. Together with reference TRBV11-2 and TRBJ2-1, the CDR3 gives the full variable domain: EAGVAQSPRYKIIEKRQSVAFWCNPISGHATLYWYQQILGQGPKLLIQFQNNGVVDDSQLPKDRFSAERLKGVDSTLKIQPAKLEDSAVYLCASSTQGPQFFGPGTRLTVL.